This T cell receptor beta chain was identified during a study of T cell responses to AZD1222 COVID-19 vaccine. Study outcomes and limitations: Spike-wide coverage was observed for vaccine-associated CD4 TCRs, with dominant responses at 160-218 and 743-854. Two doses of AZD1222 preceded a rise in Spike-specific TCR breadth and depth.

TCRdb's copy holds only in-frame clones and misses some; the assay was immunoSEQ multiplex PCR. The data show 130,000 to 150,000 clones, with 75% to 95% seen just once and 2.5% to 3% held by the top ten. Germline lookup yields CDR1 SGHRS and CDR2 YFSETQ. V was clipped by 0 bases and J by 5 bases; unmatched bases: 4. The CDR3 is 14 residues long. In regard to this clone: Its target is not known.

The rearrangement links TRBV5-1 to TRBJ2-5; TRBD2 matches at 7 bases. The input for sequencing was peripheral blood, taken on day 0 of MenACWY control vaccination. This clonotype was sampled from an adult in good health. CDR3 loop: CASSLVGGMETQYF. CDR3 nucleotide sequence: TGCGCCAGCAGCTTGGTGGGAGGGATGGAGACCCAGTACTTC.